The entry below gives a single TCR beta chain sequence along with its context. Its cognate antigen has yet to be identified. Base qualities were left out, and no much larger clone turns up one base away. The data derive from a study of shared clonotypes between healthy human individuals (dated by TCRdb to the early 2020s). Turning to the overall study: A couple of women and a few men aged 18 to 49 years were included in the cohort. To estimate repertoire size and how much clonotype sharing occurs between individuals, the study deeply sequenced the blood TCR repertoires of about five healthy adults. Different laboratories and diverse techniques were used to prepare libraries and sequence TCR repertoires, to increase sequencing depth and limit assay-specific biases. Between about 0.8 and 8.9 billion PBMCs per donor were obtained by leukapheresis. Broad study findings and their caveats: Pairwise subsampling indicated that sequencing depth was expected to affect the degree of clonotype sharing among donors. Sampling was limited to blood, and TCR repertoires in tissue likely differ from TCR repertoires in blood. The genetic and exposure-history diversity represented was limited by the small number of donors.

Using the deep immunoSEQ assay, multiplex PCR amplified TCR CDR3 regions from genomic DNA. Genomic DNA extracted from each cell subset was distributed evenly over all wells of several immunoSEQ 96-well plates, and each plate served as one replicate. For unsorted PBMC, 250 to 350 ng genomic DNA, equal to tens of thousands of T cell genomes, was loaded into each replicate PCR. Unsorted PBMC genomic DNA was sequenced across ten immunoSEQ deep assay plates. Purified libraries were quantified with a Qubit 3.0 fluorometer, sized on a Bioanalyzer 2100, and re-quantified with the KAPA Library Quantification kit. Each immunoSEQ 96-well plate was sequenced on its own single-read 150-cycle Illumina NextSeq 550 flow cell. The original pipeline was this. Because the immunoSEQ output held only junctional sequences and lacked quality scores, the filtering could not match the filtering applied to full-length reads. Sequences were annotated with PyIR, a Python wrapper for IgBLAST v1.9, and V/J genes and CDR3 were assigned using IMGT germline references. Any read was removed if the V/J assignment was weak (E-value above 1e-6), the CDR3 was missing, or the read contained stop codons, out-of-frame junctions, or ambiguous translated residues. V3J clonotypes were defined as sequences sharing an identical inferred V gene, J gene, and CDR3 amino acid sequence. To compute the percentage overlap between repertoires, the number of shared unique clonotypes was divided by the size of the smaller repertoire. Three approaches were used to assess repertoire richness: RTK rarefaction, the Chao1 estimator, and Recon v2.1 estimates of unobserved clonotypes. TCRdb stores this immuneACCESS table with in-frame sequences only. Part of the clones is absent; in the studies checked, under half of the shortfall reflects unresolved V genes, and no reason is known for the rest. V, J and clone size derive from that table, while D and trimming were established from the DNA sequence. Across this sample there are hundreds of thousands of clones, with roughly four fifths seen only once. More than 10% of the sample belongs to the ten largest clones.

V is cut by 8 bases and J by 0 bases, and the space between the germline ends is 16 bases. There are 16 amino acids in the CDR3, from cysteine to phenylalanine inclusive. The DNA shown is the 48-base CDR3, in frame from base 1. CDR1 SNHLY and CDR2 FYNNEI were looked up in the germline V gene. The donors were healthy, HIV-negative adults with no recently reported acute infections or vaccinations. Only Caucasian adults living in Nashville, Tennessee, USA were represented among the donors. In the unsorted samples, some 94 million PBMCs were counted, and genomic DNA was extracted using the QIAamp DNA Blood Mini kit. After blood collection by leukapheresis, PBMCs were isolated using Ficoll-Histopaque density gradient centrifugation and then cryopreserved in the vapor phase of liquid nitrogen.

The sequence is built from TRBV2 and TRBJ2-2; the D gene is possibly TRBD1, with 5 bases matching. The source is a woman in her thirties or forties in good health. Some clones in this sample may be carry-over from other donors' samples. Sequencing was done on a sample of PBMCs. The CDR3 protein: CASLEFRASNTGELFF. The bases read TGTGCCAGCCTGGAGTTCAGGGCTTCGAACACCGGGGAGCTGTTTTTT.